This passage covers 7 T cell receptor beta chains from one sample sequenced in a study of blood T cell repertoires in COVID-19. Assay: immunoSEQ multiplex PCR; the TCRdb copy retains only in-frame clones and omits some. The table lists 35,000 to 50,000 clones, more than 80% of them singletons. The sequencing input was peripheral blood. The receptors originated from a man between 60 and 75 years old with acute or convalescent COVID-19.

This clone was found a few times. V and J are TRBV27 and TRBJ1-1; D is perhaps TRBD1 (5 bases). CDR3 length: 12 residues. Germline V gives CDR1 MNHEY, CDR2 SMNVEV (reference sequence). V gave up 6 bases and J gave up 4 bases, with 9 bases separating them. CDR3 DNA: TGTGCCAGCAGCAGGGTTGGCACTGAAGCTTTCTTT. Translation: CASSRVGTEAFF.

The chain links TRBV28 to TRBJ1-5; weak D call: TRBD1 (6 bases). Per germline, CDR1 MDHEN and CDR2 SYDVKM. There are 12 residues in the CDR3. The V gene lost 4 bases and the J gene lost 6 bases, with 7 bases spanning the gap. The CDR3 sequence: CASSSGAQPQHF. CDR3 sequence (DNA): TGTGCCAGCAGTTCAGGGGCTCAGCCCCAGCATTTT.

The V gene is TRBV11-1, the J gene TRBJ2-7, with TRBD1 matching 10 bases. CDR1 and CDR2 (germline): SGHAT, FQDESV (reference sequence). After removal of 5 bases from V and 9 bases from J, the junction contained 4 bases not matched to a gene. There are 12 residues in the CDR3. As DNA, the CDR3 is TGTGCCAGCAGCCCGGACAGGGGGGTGCAGTACTTC. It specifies CASSPDRGVQYF.

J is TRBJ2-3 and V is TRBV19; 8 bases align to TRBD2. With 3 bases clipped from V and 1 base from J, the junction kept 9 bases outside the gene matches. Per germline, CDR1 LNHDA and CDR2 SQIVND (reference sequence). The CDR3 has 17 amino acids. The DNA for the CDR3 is TGTGCCAGTAGTATGGCCGCAAGAGCGGGGGGCACAGATACGCAGTATTTT. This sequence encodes CASSMAARAGGTDTQYF.

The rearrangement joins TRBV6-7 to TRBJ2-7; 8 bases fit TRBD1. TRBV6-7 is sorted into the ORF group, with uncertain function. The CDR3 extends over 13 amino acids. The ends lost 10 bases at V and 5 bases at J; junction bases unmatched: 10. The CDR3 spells CAKTGTGGNEQYF. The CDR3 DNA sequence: TGTGCCAAAACCGGGACAGGTGGGAACGAGCAGTACTTC.

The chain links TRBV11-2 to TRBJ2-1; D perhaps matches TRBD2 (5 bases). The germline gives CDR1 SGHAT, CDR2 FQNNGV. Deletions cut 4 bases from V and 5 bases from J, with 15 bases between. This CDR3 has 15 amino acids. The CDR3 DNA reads TGTGCCAGCAGCTCCCTAGCCGGAGGACACAATGAGCAGTTCTTC. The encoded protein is CASSSLAGGHNEQFF.

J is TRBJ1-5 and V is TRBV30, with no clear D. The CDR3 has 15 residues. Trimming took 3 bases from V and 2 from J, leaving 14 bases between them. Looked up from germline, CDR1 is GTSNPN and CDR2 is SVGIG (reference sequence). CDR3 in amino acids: CAWSPGLLGNQPQHF. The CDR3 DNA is TGTGCCTGGAGCCCCGGTTTACTAGGCAATCAGCCCCAGCATTTT.